Each of the 13 T cell receptor beta chains below was sequenced from the same sample in a study of blood T cell repertoires in COVID-19. Generated by immunoSEQ multiplex PCR, the TCRdb table keeps only in-frame clones and is missing some. Counted here are approximately 360,000 clones, less than 90% occurring once; the ten biggest clones make up approximately 5%. The material sequenced was PBMCs or T cells enriched from blood (not recorded which). The receptors derive from a woman aged 45-65 years who had recovered from COVID-19.

The chain combines TRBV7-9 with TRBJ2-1; 12 nucleotides align to TRBD2. The CDR3 loop spans 16 amino acids. Germline-derived CDR1 and CDR2 are SEHNR and FQNEAQ (reference sequence). V lost 7 bases, J lost 6 bases, and 10 bases stayed unmatched. CDR3 nucleotides: TGTGCCAGCATCCGCTGGACTAGCGGGACCAGCAATGAGCAGTTCTTC. Amino acids: CASIRWTSGTSNEQFF.

A note on this clone: This same CDR3 is encoded by further DNA sequences in the sample. V usage is TRBV7-9 and J usage is TRBJ1-4; D is perhaps TRBD1 (5 bases). V lost 5 bases, J lost 7 bases, and 14 bases lay in between. The length of the CDR3 is 14 residues. From germline, CDR1 is SEHNR and CDR2 FQNEAQ (reference sequence). CDR3 region: CASSLGQGGEKLFF. CDR3 nucleotides: TGTGCCAGCAGCCTCGGCCAGGGTGGTGAAAAACTGTTTTTT.

This clone occurred a few times. The rearrangement uses TRBV5-1 and TRBJ2-5; maybe TRBD2 (6 bases). This CDR3 region has 13 residues. The germline CDR1 and CDR2 sequences are SGHRS and YFSETQ. V lost 0 bases and J lost 5, with 8 bases in between. In DNA, the CDR3 is TGCGCCAGCAGCTTGGCAGGGAGGGAGACCCAGTACTTC. It encodes CASSLAGRETQYF.

The chain is built from TRBV5-6 and TRBJ2-4; D is undetermined. CDR1 is SGHDT, CDR2 YYEEEE, per germline. With 1 base removed from V and 5 bases from J, the gap between germline ends came to 13 bases. CDR3 length: 15 residues. This chain's CDR3 is CASSLPWPVENIQYF. The DNA for the CDR3 is TGTGCCAGCAGCTTGCCCTGGCCAGTCGAAAACATTCAGTACTTC.

The chain employs TRBV29-1 and TRBJ2-5, with a possible D match to TRBD1 (5 bases). From germline, CDR1 is SQVTM and CDR2 ANQGSEA. V was pared by 6 bases and J by 1 base, with 12 bases between. This CDR3 has 13 residues. CDR3: CSVAGRPQETQYF. The CDR3 DNA reads TGCAGCGTCGCAGGGCGCCCCCAAGAGACCCAGTACTTC. The full variable domain, in which reference TRBV29-1 and TRBJ2-5 provide the parts outside the CDR3, is SAVISQKPSRDICQRGTSLTIQCQVDSQVTMMFWYRQQPGQSLTLIATANQGSEATYESGFVIDKFPISRPNLTFSTLTVSNMSPEDSSIYLCSVAGRPQETQYFGPGTRLLVL.

The chain employs TRBV14 and TRBJ1-2, with 7 nucleotides matching TRBD1. V shed 1 base and J 4 bases; nucleotides not matched to a gene: 6. The CDR3 length is 15 residues. Germline assignment: CDR1 SGHDN and CDR2 FVKESK. CDR3 residues: CASSQVTGSFYGYTF. In DNA, the CDR3 is TGTGCCAGCAGCCAAGTGACAGGGTCCTTCTATGGCTACACCTTC.

The J gene is TRBJ1-2, the V gene TRBV19, with D maybe TRBD1 (5 bases). Germline CDR1 is LNHDA and CDR2 is SQIVND (reference sequence). This CDR3 is 12 amino acids long. Trimming shortened V by 6 bases and J by 4 bases, and 9 bases separated the two germline ends. The chain's CDR3 is CASRQESYGYTF. The CDR3 DNA is TGTGCCAGTAGACAGGAAAGCTATGGCTACACCTTC.

The rearrangement joins TRBV5-1 to TRBJ1-1; 7 bases are shared with TRBD1. In germline, CDR1 is SGHRS, CDR2 YFSETQ. The V and J ends lost 3 bases and 3 bases, in that order; junction bases with no gene match: 5. This CDR3 spans 14 amino acids. This CDR3 is CASSWDSSYTEAFF. In nucleotides, the CDR3 is TGCGCCAGCAGCTGGGACAGCTCTTACACTGAAGCTTTCTTT. Full variable domain (remainder filled in from reference TRBV5-1 and TRBJ1-1): KAGVTQTPRYLIKTRGQQVTLSCSPISGHRSVSWYQQTPGQGLQFLFEYFSETQRNKGNFPGRFSGRQFSNSRSEMNVSTLELGDSALYLCASSWDSSYTEAFFGQGTRLTVV.

The chain carries TRBV5-1 and TRBJ2-2; the match to TRBD1 covers 7 bases. V shed 7 bases, J shed 2 bases, and the junction held 8 bases outside the gene matches. The CDR3 is 15 amino acids. Germline values: CDR1 SGHRS, CDR2 YFSETQ. CDR3: CASLPGQPNTGELFF. CDR3 DNA sequence: TGCGCCAGCTTACCGGGACAGCCCAACACCGGGGAGCTGTTTTTT. Supplemented by reference TRBV5-1 and TRBJ2-2, the full variable domain reads KAGVTQTPRYLIKTRGQQVTLSCSPISGHRSVSWYQQTPGQGLQFLFEYFSETQRNKGNFPGRFSGRQFSNSRSEMNVSTLELGDSALYLCASLPGQPNTGELFFGEGSRLTVL.

The chain employs TRBV1 and TRBJ1-1; TRBD1 is the table's D call and was not checked against the DNA. TRBV1 is a pseudogene. CDR3 length equals 14 residues. CDR3 protein: CTSSRDRGNTEAFF. In nucleotides, the CDR3 is TGCACCAGCAGCCGAGACAGGGGGAACACTGAAGCTTTCTTT.

V is TRBV4-1 and J is TRBJ2-6; 7 bases fit TRBD1. V gave up 5 bases and J gave up 2 bases; unmatched junction bases: 15. This CDR3 spans 19 amino acids. Germline CDR1 and CDR2: MGHRA and YSYEKL. CDR3 sequence: CASSSYFWTGATGANVLTF. Here the CDR3 DNA reads TGCGCCAGCAGCTCGTATTTCTGGACAGGCGCGACTGGGGCCAACGTCCTGACTTTC.

The V and J genes are TRBV19 and TRBJ1-2; 8 nucleotides match TRBD1. Trimming removed 1 base from V and 4 bases from J; junction bases left unmatched: 2. This CDR3 comprises 14 residues. CDR1 LNHDA and CDR2 SQIVND come from the germline V gene (reference sequence). DNA of the CDR3: TGTGCCAGTAGTATAGGACAGGGGACCTATGGCTACACCTTC. This codes for CASSIGQGTYGYTF.

V and J are TRBV6-5 and TRBJ2-1; D possibly corresponds to TRBD2 (6 bases). The CDR3 has 16 amino acids. The V end was cut by 2 bases, the J end by 2 bases, with 13 bases between. Germline V gene lookup returns CDR1 MNHEY and CDR2 SVGAGI. CDR3 DNA: TGTGCCAGCAGTTACCTGGGGGGTTCCCCCTACAATGAGCAGTTCTTC. Protein product: CASSYLGGSPYNEQFF.